This TCR beta chain was sequenced in a study of T-cell memory formation after mild COVID-19. Looking at the study overall: The study found TCR clusters largely donor specific. Study-wide points: Clones that shrank (day 15 to 85) were balanced CD4/CD8, whereas later expanders leaned CD4+.

TCRdb re-derived calls from the 5' RACE reads in MiXCR, one entry per CDR3 protein. The profile shows more than 300,000 distinct CDR3 sequences, 14% of them singletons. CDR1 and CDR2 (germline): SGHRS, YFSETQ. The CDR3 is 14 amino acids. V was clipped by 0 bases and J by 4 bases, with 10 bases between them. A few counts support this clonotype. Antigen: not known. The clonotype comes from a man aged 18 to 29 who had mild COVID-19 (a few samples of this study predate the infection). Cell type and time point are not known. The sequencing input was PBMCs or a T cell subset sorted from them (not recorded which). The V gene is TRBV5-1, the J gene TRBJ1-2, with D hard to call. CDR3 in amino acids: CASSLVAAAYGYTF. The CDR3, as DNA: TGCGCCAGCAGCTTGGTAGCGGCAGCCTATGGCTACACCTTC.